This T cell receptor (beta chain) was found in a study of blood T cell repertoires in COVID-19 (dated by TCRdb to about 2020). Regarding the study in general: Collaborator samples came from the United States, Italy and Spain and covered acute and convalescent phases of COVID-19. The sample metadata nearly always contained a de-identified subject ID, COVID-19 status, age in years and sex. The dataset comprised deeply sampled blood TCRbeta repertoires from subjects exposed to, actively infected with, or recovered from COVID-19. The samples were drawn from two sources: the first 160 participants of the ongoing ImmuneRACE study, and 1,000 to 1,500 subjects contributed by 6 global collaborators. The prospective study material was composed of cDNA or gDNA derived from T cells, B-cell-depleted T cells, or PBMCs. Where available, HLA class I and class II types were taken from metadata supplied by the sample provider and were not determined by assay-based typing. The repertoires were made available in a free public database intended to serve as a resource for research on the immune response to SARS-CoV-2. Overall study outcomes, separate from this receptor: The amount of clinical and demographic metadata varied by source and participant and was provided uncurated.

CDR1 is given as KGHSH and CDR2 as LQKENI, both from the germline V gene. Inclusive of the bounding cysteine and phenylalanine, the CDR3 is 16 residues long. This entry keeps only the CDR3 DNA: 48 bases, framed from base 1. Trimming at the junction amounts to 0 bases on V and 4 bases on J, and the germline ends lie 12 bases apart. In the prospective study, participants were roughly 18 to 90 years old, resided in about two dozen geographic areas of the United States, and were enrolled through a virtual design. In the prospective study, participants were assigned to cohorts based on the clinical history participants reported in a screening survey and a study questionnaire. Recovered participants in ImmuneRACE Cohort 3 were defined as having two consecutive negative NP/OP PCR tests, clearance from a healthcare professional, or resolution of symptoms. In the prospective study, whole blood, serum and a nasopharyngeal or oropharyngeal swab were collected from each participant by mobile phlebotomists. Prospective study participants could optionally give additional blood draws and questionnaires over a roughly 2-month period. Before DNA extraction, blood samples from the prospective study were shipped at room temperature or frozen.

Notes on this clone: No cognate antigen has been identified for it. Per-base quality was not reported, and no clone a single base away is much larger than it.

The immunoSEQ Assay, a bias-controlled multiplex PCR, was used to amplify TCRbeta CDR3 regions from genomic DNA. From the authors' description of their analysis: Within the assay, amplification of reference gene primers was used to estimate how many nucleated cells each sample contained. To quantify the absolute abundance of each unique TCRbeta CDR3 rearrangement, sequence reads were collapsed and filtered. Productive Simpson clonality was computed per sample as the square root of Simpson's diversity index over productive rearrangements. TCRdb's version of the immuneACCESS table is confined to in-frame rearrangements and falls short of the full clone set. An unresolved V gene accounts for under half of the shortfall where checked; the remainder is of unknown origin. For V, J and clone size, that table is used; D and trimming come from the DNA. The sample contains some 140,000 clones, around 86% of them found a single time. More than 15% of the sample lies in the top ten.

The source is a man aged 30 to 39 who had recovered from COVID-19. The material sequenced was PBMCs or T cells enriched from blood (not recorded which). The V gene is TRBV18 and the J gene is TRBJ2-2; the D region possibly corresponds to TRBD2 (6 bases align). The sequence in DNA is TGTGCCAGCTCACCACCTGGAAAGCGGGTCACCGGGGAGCTGTTTTTT. This gives the protein CASSPPGKRVTGELFF.